The present entry profiles one T cell receptor beta chain with its context. Clones were read by immunoSEQ multiplex PCR, and TCRdb kept only the in-frame ones, dropping some. The sample includes fewer than 80,000 clones, around 92% of them seen just once. This sample stems from a study of T cell changes during pregnancy in multiple sclerosis. CDR3 size: 12 residues. Germline loops: CDR1 LNHNV, CDR2 YYDKDF (reference sequence). V gave up 1 base and J gave up 2 bases, with 2 bases separating them. Sample: peripheral blood, taken in the third trimester of pregnancy. The rearrangement links TRBV15 to TRBJ2-5; D remains unclear. This TCR derives from a female donor in good health, enrolled as a control in a pregnancy study. Here the CDR3 reads CATSRVQETQYF. The CDR3 DNA reads as TGTGCCACCAGCAGAGTACAAGAGACCCAGTACTTC. Complete variable domain (other parts from reference TRBV15 and TRBJ2-5): DAMVIQNPRYQVTQFGKPVTLSCSQTLNHNVMYWYQQKSSQAPKLLFHYYDKDFNNEADTPDNFQSRRPNTSFCFLDIRSPGLGDTAMYLCATSRVQETQYFGPGTRLLVL.